The 19 T cell receptor beta chains listed next were all sequenced from one sample in a study of blood T cell repertoires in COVID-19 (TCRdb year 2020). The library was built by means of the immunoSEQ multiplex PCR assay. TCRdb mirrors the immuneACCESS table, restricted to in-frame sequences. Some clones are absent from its copies; in checked studies, under half trace to an unresolved V gene, and the reason for the others is unknown. This sample has roughly 180,000 clones in its table, and about 91% of those were observed once. The ten largest clonotypes hold approximately 4% of the sample. Sequences were obtained from peripheral blood. All receptors derive from a woman aged 25 to 39 with acute or convalescent COVID-19.

The chain has TRBV7-9 and TRBJ2-5; the match to TRBD2 covers 12 bases. CDR1 is SEHNR and CDR2 is FQNEAQ in the germline V gene (reference sequence). The trim removed 2 bases at V and 4 bases at J, leaving 11 bases unmatched. The CDR3 spans 18 residues. The CDR3 bases are TGTGCCAGCAGCTTAAGGGCCCGACTAGCGGGAGAGGGAGAGACCCAGTACTTC. Amino acid sequence: CASSLRARLAGEGETQYF.

The V gene is TRBV28, the J gene TRBJ1-6, with D perhaps TRBD1 (5 bases). Germline values: CDR1 MDHEN, CDR2 SYDVKM. The CDR3 loop spans 10 amino acids. V lost 10 bases and J 8 bases, leaving 6 bases between the germline ends. The chain's CDR3 is CATGYSPLHF. CDR3 bases: TGTGCCACAGGGTATTCACCCCTCCACTTT.

V gene TRBV14 combines with J gene TRBJ2-7; D ambiguous. Germline CDR1 reads SGHDN; CDR2 reads FVKESK. V shed 1 base and J shed 3 bases, with 13 bases lying between them. The CDR3 consists of 15 residues. The CDR3 DNA is TGTGCCAGCAGCCAAGGGTTAGCACAATACTACGAGCAGTACTTC. This encodes CASSQGLAQYYEQYF.

The gene calls are TRBV5-1 and TRBJ2-2; 7 bases match TRBD2. Germline V gives CDR1 SGHRS, CDR2 YFSETQ. The junction had 8 bases not matched to a gene; V was cut back by 1 base and J by 5 bases. This CDR3 has 16 residues. CDR3 residues: CASSLIAGDSTGELFF. The CDR3 DNA reads TGCGCCAGCAGCTTGATAGCGGGCGACTCTACCGGGGAGCTGTTTTTT.

CDR3 sequence (DNA): TGCGCCAGCAGCTTGGCGGCGGGAGGTTGGGATGAGCAGTTCTTC. Its translation: CASSLAAGGWDEQFF. The rearrangement links TRBV5-1 to TRBJ2-1; 8 bases map to TRBD2. The CDR3 has 15 amino acids. The V gene end was trimmed by 0 bases and the J gene end by 8 bases; junction bases not matched to a gene: 7. Germline V lookup: CDR1 SGHRS, CDR2 YFSETQ.

The chain is built from TRBV28 and TRBJ1-1; no firm D call. With 0 bases removed from V and 4 bases from J, the gap between germline ends came to 18 bases. From germline, CDR1 is MDHEN and CDR2 SYDVKM. The CDR3 runs 17 residues. In nucleotides, the CDR3 is TGTGCCAGCAGTTTATGGGATTTTCAGCGGTTCTCCACTGAAGCTTTCTTT. Translating it yields CASSLWDFQRFSTEAFF. The complete variable domain, with remaining parts taken from reference TRBV28 and TRBJ1-1, reads DVKVTQSSRYLVKRTGEKVFLECVQDMDHENMFWYRQDPGLGLRLIYFSYDVKMKEKGDIPEGYSVSREKKERFSLILESASTNQTSMYLCASSLWDFQRFSTEAFFGQGTRLTVV.

The V call is TRBV29-1, the J call TRBJ2-1; 13 bases align to TRBD2. Germline V gene data show CDR1 as SQVTM and CDR2 as ANQGSEA. The CDR3 has 14 residues. Trimming at V came to 7 bases and at J to 10 bases, leaving 10 bases not matched to a gene. The CDR3, as DNA: TGCAGCGCCGTGGGACTAGCGGGAATTCGGGAGCAGTTCTTC. This encodes CSAVGLAGIREQFF.

The chain couples TRBV3-1 (or the pseudogene TRBV3-2) to TRBJ1-1; D unclear. V lost 2 bases to trimming and J lost 12 bases, with 10 bases between them. The CDR3 consists of 11 residues. CDR1 is LGHDT and CDR2 is YNNKEL in the germline V gene (reference sequence). CDR3 loop: CASSQLTRTFF. CDR3 in DNA: TGTGCCAGCAGCCAACTGACTCGTACTTTCTTT.

CDR3 nucleotides: TGTGCCAGCAGTTACTCGTTCCAGTCCAATGAGCAGTTCTTC. Protein: CASSYSFQSNEQFF. V is TRBV6-5 and J is TRBJ2-1; D remains ambiguous. Germline V CDR1 and CDR2: MNHEY, SVGAGI. Trimming pared 0 bases from V and 6 bases from J, leaving 9 bases between. The CDR3 runs to 14 residues.

The chain joins TRBV7-9 to TRBJ1-6; D not resolved. Trimming stripped 6 bases from V and 8 bases from J, with 11 bases between. This CDR3 is 13 amino acids long. CDR1 SEHNR and CDR2 FQNEAQ come from the germline V gene (reference sequence). CDR3 sequence reads: CASRSFLDSPLHF. As DNA, the CDR3 is TGTGCCAGCAGATCTTTTCTAGATTCACCCCTCCACTTT.

This clone was seen a handful of times. This chain uses TRBV2 with TRBJ2-5; 7 bases agree with TRBD1. The germline CDR1 and CDR2 sequences are SNHLY and FYNNEI. The CDR3 totals 15 residues. Trimming at V came to 7 bases and at J to 0 bases, leaving 8 bases not matched to a gene. CDR3 sequence reads: CASNRQGWYQETQYF. In DNA form, the CDR3 reads TGTGCCAGCAACCGACAGGGCTGGTACCAAGAGACCCAGTACTTC.

This chain links TRBV10-3 with TRBJ1-5; D perhaps matches TRBD1 (6 bases). V was trimmed by 8 bases and J by 1 base, leaving 15 bases between them. The CDR3 loop spans 15 amino acids. Germline V lookup: CDR1 ENHRY, CDR2 SYGVKD. The CDR3 DNA follows: TGTGCCATCGCGACGGGAAGGGGGAGCAATCAGCCCCAGCATTTT. Residues: CAIATGRGSNQPQHF.

The gene calls are TRBV9 and TRBJ2-1, with D perhaps TRBD2 (6 bases). The V gene's germline CDR1 is SGDLS and CDR2 YYNGEE. CDR3 size: 15 residues. Trimming cost V 3 bases and J 3 bases, with 13 bases left between them. In DNA, the CDR3 is TGTGCCAGCAGCGAGGGTAGCGGAAACTACAATGAGCAGTTCTTC. Amino acids: CASSEGSGNYNEQFF.

The rearrangement joins TRBV19 to TRBJ2-1, with unresolved D. V gave up 8 bases and J gave up 2 bases, with 13 bases separating them. Germline CDR1 is LNHDA and CDR2 is SQIVND (reference sequence). This CDR3 is 14 amino acids long. The CDR3: CASSKSPTYNEQFF. DNA of the CDR3: TGTGCCAGTTCTAAGTCCCCCACCTACAATGAGCAGTTCTTC.

The V call is TRBV7-2, the J call TRBJ1-1, with a possible D match to TRBD1 (5 bases). CDR1 and CDR2 from the germline V gene are SGHTA and FQGNSA. CDR3 length: 14 residues. Deletions cut 0 bases from V and 0 bases from J, with 5 bases between. The CDR3 region has the DNA TGTGCCAGCAGCTTAGCAGGGGTGAACACTGAAGCTTTCTTT. Translation: CASSLAGVNTEAFF.

CDR3 bases: TGTGCCAGCAGCGAGCTAGGTTATGGCTACACCTTC. The encoded protein is CASSELGYGYTF. The chain is built from TRBV5-6 and TRBJ1-2; D is unresolved. Germline loops: CDR1 SGHDT, CDR2 YYEEEE. The CDR3 spans 12 residues. V shed 4 bases and J shed 5 bases, with 9 bases lying between them. The full variable domain, rest sourced from reference TRBV5-6 and TRBJ1-2, is DAGVTQSPTHLIKTRGQQVTLRCSPKSGHDTVSWYQQALGQGPQFIFQYYEEEERQRGNFPDRFSGHQFPNYSSELNVNALLLGDSALYLCASSELGYGYTFGSGTRLTVV.

The CDR3 DNA follows: TGTGCCAGCAGCTTCACTGCGGGCTACGAGCAGTACTTC. This sequence encodes CASSFTAGYEQYF. The rearrangement links TRBV7-2 to TRBJ2-7; TRBD2 might be the D (5 bases). Germline assignment: CDR1 SGHTA and CDR2 FQGNSA. This CDR3 has 13 residues. Trimming removed 3 bases at V and 3 bases at J, with 9 bases between. The full variable domain, with the rest looked up from reference TRBV7-2 and TRBJ2-7, is GAGVSQSPSNKVTEKGKDVELRCDPISGHTALYWYRQSLGQGLEFLIYFQGNSAPDKSGLPSDRFSAERTGGSVSTLTIQRTQQEDSAVYLCASSFTAGYEQYFGPGTRLTVT.

V is TRBV5-1 and J is TRBJ2-2, with D perhaps matching TRBD2 (5 bases). The V end was cut by 4 bases, the J end by 7 bases, with 11 bases between. CDR3 length: 13 residues. Germline V CDR1 and CDR2: SGHRS, YFSETQ. Written as DNA, the CDR3 is TGCGCCAGCAGCATCAGGACTGGCGGGGAGCTGTTTTTT. Protein product: CASSIRTGGELFF.

The chain links TRBV7-6 to TRBJ2-7; 9 nucleotides match TRBD2. The CDR3 totals 14 residues. After removal of 4 bases from V and 4 bases from J, the junction contained 5 bases not matched to a gene. The germline V gene has CDR1 SGHVS and CDR2 FNYEAQ. CDR3 sequence: CASSSSSGNYEQYF. In nucleotides, the CDR3 is TGTGCCAGCAGCTCCTCTAGCGGGAATTACGAGCAGTACTTC.